Detailed here is one T cell receptor (beta chain). What it recognizes is unknown. Profiled with immunoSEQ multiplex PCR; TCRdb holds only in-frame clones, not every one. The profile covers some 62,000 clones, with 90% to 96% appearing a single time and 0.38% taken by the ten largest. This sample is part of a study of brain T cells in children with intractable seizures. Germline V gene sequence: CDR1 SGDLS, CDR2 YYNGEE. The V end lost 3 bases, the J end lost 4 bases, and 14 bases lay between the germline ends. This CDR3 is 15 amino acids long. General study results and limits: Patients' HCMV serostatus was unknown; virus specificity rests on CDR3 similarity alone. Clones missing pre-surgery may reflect undersampling of that blood sample.

Here the sequenced sample was peripheral blood, taken at surgery. The chain employs TRBV9 and TRBJ1-5; weak D call: TRBD1 (5 bases). The receptor comes from a boy younger than two with focal cortical dysplasia and intractable seizures. The CDR3 nucleotides are TGTGCCAGCAGCGCGGGACTGAACACTAATCAGCCCCAGCATTTT. This gives the protein CASSAGLNTNQPQHF. Variable domain in full (rest from reference TRBV9 and TRBJ1-5): DSGVTQTPKHLITATGQRVTLRCSPRSGDLSVYWYQQSLDQGLQFLIQYYNGEERAKGNILERFSAQQFPDLHSELNLSSLELGDSALYFCASSAGLNTNQPQHFGDGTRLSIL.